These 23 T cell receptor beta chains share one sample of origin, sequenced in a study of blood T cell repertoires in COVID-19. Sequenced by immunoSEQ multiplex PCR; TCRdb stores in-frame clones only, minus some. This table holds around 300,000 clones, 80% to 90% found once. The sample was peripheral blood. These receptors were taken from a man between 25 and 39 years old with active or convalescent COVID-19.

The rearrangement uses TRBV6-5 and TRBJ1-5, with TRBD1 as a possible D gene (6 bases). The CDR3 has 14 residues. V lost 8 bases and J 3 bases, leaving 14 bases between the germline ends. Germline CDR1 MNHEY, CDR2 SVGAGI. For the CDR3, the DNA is TGTGCCAGCCATTATGACAGGAACAATCAGCCCCAGCATTTT. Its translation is CASHYDRNNQPQHF.

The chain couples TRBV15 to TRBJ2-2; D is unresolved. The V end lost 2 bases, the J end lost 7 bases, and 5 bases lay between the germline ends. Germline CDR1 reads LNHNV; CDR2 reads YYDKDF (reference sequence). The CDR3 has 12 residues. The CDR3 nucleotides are TGTGCCACCAGCAGACAATTCGGGGAGCTGTTTTTT. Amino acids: CATSRQFGELFF.

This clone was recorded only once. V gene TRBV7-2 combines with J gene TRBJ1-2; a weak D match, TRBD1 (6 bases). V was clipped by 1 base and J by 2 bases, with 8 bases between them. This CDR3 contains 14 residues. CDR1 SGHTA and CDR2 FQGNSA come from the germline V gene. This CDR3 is CASSLETGNYGYTF. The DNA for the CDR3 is TGTGCCAGCAGCTTAGAAACAGGGAACTATGGCTACACCTTC. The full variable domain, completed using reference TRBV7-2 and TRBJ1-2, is GAGVSQSPSNKVTEKGKDVELRCDPISGHTALYWYRQSLGQGLEFLIYFQGNSAPDKSGLPSDRFSAERTGGSVSTLTIQRTQQEDSAVYLCASSLETGNYGYTFGSGTRLTVV.

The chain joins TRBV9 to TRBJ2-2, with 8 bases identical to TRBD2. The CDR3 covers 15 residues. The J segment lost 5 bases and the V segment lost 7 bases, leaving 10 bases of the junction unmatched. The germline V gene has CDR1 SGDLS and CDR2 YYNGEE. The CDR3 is CASGPRAGDTGELFF. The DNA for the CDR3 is TGTGCCAGCGGCCCCCGAGCGGGAGATACCGGGGAGCTGTTTTTT.

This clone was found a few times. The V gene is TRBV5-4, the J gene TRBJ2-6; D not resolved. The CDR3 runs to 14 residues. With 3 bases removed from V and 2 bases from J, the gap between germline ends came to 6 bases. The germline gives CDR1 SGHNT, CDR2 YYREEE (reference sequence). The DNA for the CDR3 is TGTGCCAGCAGCTCCCGGGCTGGGGCCAACGTCCTGACTTTC. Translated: CASSSRAGANVLTF.

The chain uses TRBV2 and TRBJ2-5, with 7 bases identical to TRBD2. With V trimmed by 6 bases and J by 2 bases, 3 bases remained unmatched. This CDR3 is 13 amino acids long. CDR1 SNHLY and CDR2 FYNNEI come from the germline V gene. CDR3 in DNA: TGTGCCAGCAGGGGGCGGGGGCAAGAGACCCAGTACTTC. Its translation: CASRGRGQETQYF.

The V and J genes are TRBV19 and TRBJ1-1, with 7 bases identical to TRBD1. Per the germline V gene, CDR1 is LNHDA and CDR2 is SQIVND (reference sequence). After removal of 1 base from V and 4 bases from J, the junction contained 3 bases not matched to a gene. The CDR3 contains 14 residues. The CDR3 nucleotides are TGTGCCAGTAGTATAGGGACAGGAGTCACTGAAGCTTTCTTT. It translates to CASSIGTGVTEAFF.

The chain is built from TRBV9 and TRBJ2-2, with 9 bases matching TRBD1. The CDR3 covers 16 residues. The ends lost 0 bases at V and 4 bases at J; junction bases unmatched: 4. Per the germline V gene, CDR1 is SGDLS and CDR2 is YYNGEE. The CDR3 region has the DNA TGTGCCAGCAGCGTAGGGGGACAGGGAACCACCGGGGAGCTGTTTTTT. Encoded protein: CASSVGGQGTTGELFF.

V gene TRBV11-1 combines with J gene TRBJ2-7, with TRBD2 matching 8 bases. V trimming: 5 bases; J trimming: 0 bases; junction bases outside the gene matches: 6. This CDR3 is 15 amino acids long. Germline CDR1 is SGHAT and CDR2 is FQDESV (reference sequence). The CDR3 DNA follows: TGTGCCAGCAGCCTCACTAGCGGAAACTCCTACGAGCAGTACTTC. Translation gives CASSLTSGNSYEQYF.

The CDR3 spells CASGPRRDEQFF. Here the CDR3 DNA reads TGTGCCAGCGGCCCTCGGAGGGATGAGCAGTTCTTC. The chain couples TRBV12-3 or TRBV12-4 to TRBJ2-1; maybe TRBD2 (6 bases). There are 12 residues in the CDR3. The V end was cut by 8 bases, the J end by 8 bases, with 13 bases between.

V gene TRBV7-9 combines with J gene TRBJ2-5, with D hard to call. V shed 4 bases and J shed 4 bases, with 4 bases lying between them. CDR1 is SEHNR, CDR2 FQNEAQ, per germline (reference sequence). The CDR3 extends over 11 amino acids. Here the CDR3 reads CASSSGETQYF. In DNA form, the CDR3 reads TGTGCCAGCAGCTCCGGAGAGACCCAGTACTTC.

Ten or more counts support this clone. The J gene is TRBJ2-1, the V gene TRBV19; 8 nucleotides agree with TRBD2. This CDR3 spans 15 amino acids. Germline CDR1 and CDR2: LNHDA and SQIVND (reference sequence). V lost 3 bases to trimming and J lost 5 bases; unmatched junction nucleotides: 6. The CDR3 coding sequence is TGTGCCAGTAGTATCGGAGTAGCGGGAAACAATGAGCAGTTCTTC. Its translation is CASSIGVAGNNEQFF.

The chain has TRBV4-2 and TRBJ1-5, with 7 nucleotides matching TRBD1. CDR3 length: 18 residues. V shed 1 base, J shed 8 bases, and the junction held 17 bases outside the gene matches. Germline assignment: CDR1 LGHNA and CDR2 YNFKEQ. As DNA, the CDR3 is TGTGCCAGCAGCCAAGGAGGGGCGACAGGGAACCTTCGAGAGCCCCAGCATTTT. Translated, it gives CASSQGGATGNLREPQHF.

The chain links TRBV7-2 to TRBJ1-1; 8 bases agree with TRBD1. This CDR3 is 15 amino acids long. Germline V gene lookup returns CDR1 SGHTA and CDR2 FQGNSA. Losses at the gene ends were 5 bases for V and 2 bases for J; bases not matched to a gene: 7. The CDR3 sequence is CASSLYRGTNTEAFF. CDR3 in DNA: TGTGCCAGCAGCCTGTACAGGGGGACAAACACTGAAGCTTTCTTT.

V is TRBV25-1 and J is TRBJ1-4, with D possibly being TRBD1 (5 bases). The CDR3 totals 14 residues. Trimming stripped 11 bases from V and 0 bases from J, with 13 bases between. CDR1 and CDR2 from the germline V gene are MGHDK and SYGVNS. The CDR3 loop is CASWGGATNEKLFF. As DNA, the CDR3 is TGTGCCTCCTGGGGGGGGGCAACTAATGAAAAACTGTTTTTT.

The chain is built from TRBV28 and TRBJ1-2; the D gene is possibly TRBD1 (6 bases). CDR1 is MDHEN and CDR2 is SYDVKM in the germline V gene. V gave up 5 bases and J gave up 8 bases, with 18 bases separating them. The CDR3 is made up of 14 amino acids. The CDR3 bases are TGTGCCAGCAGTCCTGAGGGGGGGGAGCGGGGCTACACCTTC. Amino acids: CASSPEGGERGYTF.

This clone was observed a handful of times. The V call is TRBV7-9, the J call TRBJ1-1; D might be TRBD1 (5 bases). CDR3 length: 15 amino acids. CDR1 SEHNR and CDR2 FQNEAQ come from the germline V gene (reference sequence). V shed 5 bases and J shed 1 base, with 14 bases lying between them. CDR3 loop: CASSPRGGKNTEAFF. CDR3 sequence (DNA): TGTGCCAGCAGCCCGCGGGGGGGTAAGAACACTGAAGCTTTCTTT.

The CDR3 loop is CASSYGDFPEDEQFF. The DNA of the CDR3 is TGTGCCAGCAGTTACGGGGACTTCCCCGAAGATGAGCAGTTCTTC. The chain couples TRBV11-3 to TRBJ2-1; D is perhaps TRBD2 (6 bases). This CDR3 region has 15 residues. CDR1 SGHNT and CDR2 YENEEA come from the germline V gene. Trimming removed 6 bases at V and 8 bases at J, with 20 bases between.

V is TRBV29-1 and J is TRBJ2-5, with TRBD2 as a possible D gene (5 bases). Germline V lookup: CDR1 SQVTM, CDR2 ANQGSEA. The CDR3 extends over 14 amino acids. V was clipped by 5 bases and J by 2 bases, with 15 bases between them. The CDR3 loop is CSVTSPLFQETQYF. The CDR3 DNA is TGCAGCGTTACTAGTCCCCTTTTTCAAGAGACCCAGTACTTC. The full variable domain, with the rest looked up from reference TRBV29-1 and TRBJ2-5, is SAVISQKPSRDICQRGTSLTIQCQVDSQVTMMFWYRQQPGQSLTLIATANQGSEATYESGFVIDKFPISRPNLTFSTLTVSNMSPEDSSIYLCSVTSPLFQETQYFGPGTRLLVL.

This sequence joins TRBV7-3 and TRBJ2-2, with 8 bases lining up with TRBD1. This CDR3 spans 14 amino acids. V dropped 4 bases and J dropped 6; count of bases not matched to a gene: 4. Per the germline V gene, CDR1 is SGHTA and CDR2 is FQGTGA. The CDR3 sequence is CASSSQGVAGELFF. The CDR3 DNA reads TGTGCCAGCAGCTCACAGGGGGTGGCCGGGGAGCTGTTTTTT.

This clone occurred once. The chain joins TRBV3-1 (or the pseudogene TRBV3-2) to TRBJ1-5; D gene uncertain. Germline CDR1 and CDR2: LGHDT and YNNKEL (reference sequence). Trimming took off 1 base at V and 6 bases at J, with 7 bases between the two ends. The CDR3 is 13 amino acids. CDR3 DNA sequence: TGTGCCAGCAGCCAAGCGGTTAGTCAGCCCCAGCATTTT. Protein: CASSQAVSQPQHF.

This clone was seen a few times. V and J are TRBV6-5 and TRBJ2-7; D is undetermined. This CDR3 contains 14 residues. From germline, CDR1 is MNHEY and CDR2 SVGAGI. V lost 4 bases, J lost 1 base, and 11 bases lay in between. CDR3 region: CASSFGFRSYEQYF. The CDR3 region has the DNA TGTGCCAGCAGTTTCGGGTTTAGGTCCTACGAGCAGTACTTC.

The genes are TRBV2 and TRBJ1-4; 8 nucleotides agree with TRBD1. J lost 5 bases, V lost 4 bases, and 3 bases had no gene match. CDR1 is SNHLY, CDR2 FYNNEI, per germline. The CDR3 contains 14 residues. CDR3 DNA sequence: TGTGCCAGCAGTGGGGACAGGACAAATGAAAAACTGTTTTTT. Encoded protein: CASSGDRTNEKLFF.